These 11 T cell receptor beta chains were all obtained from the same sample, sequenced in a study of blood T cell repertoires in COVID-19. Assay used: immunoSEQ multiplex PCR; TCRdb lists only in-frame clones, some missing. The sample holds around 400,000 clones; approximately 90% are singletons and the top ten take approximately 1.5%. The sequenced material came from PBMCs or T cells enriched from blood (not recorded which). These receptors came from a woman under 30 who had been exposed to COVID-19.

The chain joins TRBV10-3 to TRBJ1-2, with D possibly TRBD1 on 5 matching bases. With 0 bases removed from V and 1 base from J, the gap between germline ends came to 9 bases. The length of the CDR3 is 15 residues. In germline, CDR1 is ENHRY, CDR2 SYGVKD. The CDR3 loop is CAISESVGDNYGYTF. In DNA, the CDR3 is TGTGCCATCAGTGAGTCAGTAGGGGATAACTATGGCTACACCTTC.

The V call is TRBV27, the J call TRBJ1-1, with a tentative D call TRBD1 (5 bases). CDR3 length: 14 amino acids. The germline V gene has CDR1 MNHEY and CDR2 SMNVEV (reference sequence). The V end lost 4 bases, the J end lost 6 bases, and 15 bases lay between the germline ends. CDR3 coding DNA: TGTGCCAGCAGTTACGGGGGAAGAGGCGCTGAAGCTTTCTTT. Translating gives CASSYGGRGAEAFF.

This clone was observed once. The chain recombines TRBV9 with TRBJ2-1; the match to TRBD2 covers 9 bases. CDR3 size: 16 residues. Germline-derived CDR1 and CDR2 are SGDLS and YYNGEE. With 3 bases clipped from V and 8 bases from J, the junction kept 12 bases outside the gene matches. CDR3 loop: CASSDPLAGGGDEQFF. The CDR3 DNA sequence: TGTGCCAGCAGCGACCCTCTTGCGGGGGGGGGAGATGAGCAGTTCTTC.

J is TRBJ2-7 and V is TRBV7-9, with 8 bases aligning to TRBD2. The junction had 2 bases not matched to a gene; V was cut back by 5 bases and J by 2 bases. This CDR3 comprises 13 residues. Germline CDR1 is SEHNR and CDR2 is FQNEAQ (reference sequence). CDR3 sequence: CASSTGGPYEQYF. CDR3 DNA: TGTGCCAGCAGCACGGGAGGGCCCTACGAGCAGTACTTC. Full variable domain (outside the CDR3, taken from reference TRBV7-9 and TRBJ2-7): DTGVSQNPRHKITKRGQNVTFRCDPISEHNRLYWYRQTLGQGPEFLTYFQNEAQLEKSRLLSDRFSAERPKGSFSTLEIQRTEQGDSAMYLCASSTGGPYEQYFGPGTRLTVT.

This clone was seen once. The gene calls are TRBV27 and TRBJ2-2; 9 nucleotides line up with TRBD1. This CDR3 contains 14 residues. V trimming: 6 bases; J trimming: 6 bases; junction bases outside the gene matches: 5. CDR1 and CDR2 (germline): MNHEY, SMNVEV (reference sequence). CDR3 bases: TGTGCCAGCAGCTATACAGGGGGCCCCGGGGAGCTGTTTTTT. Amino acids: CASSYTGGPGELFF.

This clone was detected once. This chain joins TRBV18 and TRBJ2-3; D not certain. The CDR3 length is 13 residues. The germline gives CDR1 KGHSH, CDR2 LQKENI. Trimming shortened V by 5 bases and J by 5 bases, and 11 bases separated the two germline ends. The CDR3 region has the DNA TGTGCCAGCTCATTTAGCTATGAAGATACGCAGTATTTT. The encoded protein is CASSFSYEDTQYF.

This rearrangement joins TRBV2 to TRBJ2-7; 13 bases align to TRBD2. Trimming took 5 bases from V and 5 from J; bases not matched to a gene: 3. The CDR3 is 14 amino acids. Germline V lookup: CDR1 SNHLY, CDR2 FYNNEI. This CDR3 reads CASSLTSGRNEQYF. In DNA form, the CDR3 reads TGTGCCAGCAGTTTGACTAGCGGGAGGAACGAGCAGTACTTC.

The chain couples TRBV28 to TRBJ2-1, with 7 nucleotides matching TRBD2. Trimming took 2 bases from V and 9 from J; bases not matched to a gene: 7. The germline CDR1 and CDR2 sequences are MDHEN and SYDVKM. The length of the CDR3 is 14 residues. CDR3 residues: CASSLGLAEPEQFF. The CDR3 region has the DNA TGTGCCAGCAGTTTAGGGCTAGCGGAACCTGAGCAGTTCTTC.

V gene TRBV12-3 or TRBV12-4 combines with J gene TRBJ1-2, with D possibly matching TRBD1 (5 bases). The CDR3 spans 12 residues. Trimming stripped 9 bases from V and 5 bases from J, with 13 bases between. Here the CDR3 reads CASLGDFYGYTF. The CDR3 DNA reads as TGTGCCAGTTTAGGGGATTTTTATGGCTACACCTTC.

The chain links TRBV28 to TRBJ2-1; 9 nucleotides align to TRBD2. J gave up 6 bases and V 4 bases, and 4 bases lay outside the gene matches. The germline V gene encodes CDR1 MDHEN and CDR2 SYDVKM. The CDR3 is 14 residues long. CDR3 amino acids: CASSSGTSPNEQFF. Here the CDR3 DNA reads TGTGCCAGCAGTTCAGGGACTAGCCCCAATGAGCAGTTCTTC.

The chain is built from TRBV4-1 and TRBJ2-7; maybe TRBD1 (6 bases). CDR1 and CDR2 (germline): MGHRA, YSYEKL. This CDR3 is 12 amino acids long. Trimming left V 11 bases short and J 0 bases short, with 11 bases between. The CDR3 loop reads CASRDNSYEQYF. Here the CDR3 DNA reads TGCGCCTCCCGGGACAACTCCTACGAGCAGTACTTC.